The source of this T cell receptor (beta chain) is a study of shared T cell receptors in the human thymus. The table came from immunoSEQ multiplex PCR; TCRdb's copy has only in-frame clones and leaves some out. The top ten hold approximately 0.02% of the sample, which has about 380,000 clones, more than 85% seen once. In its sample, this clone was seen once. The sample was thymocytes. This receptor was taken from a human donor.

CDR3 in DNA: TGTGCCAGCAGCTTAGGGACTAGCGGGAGGCGGCCCTTTTACAATGAGCAGTTCTTC. It is translated as CASSLGTSGRRPFYNEQFF. The J gene is TRBJ2-1, the V gene TRBV7-2, with 14 nucleotides matching TRBD2. The V segment lost 1 base and the J segment 4 bases; nucleotides outside the gene matches: 9. This CDR3 has 19 residues. Germline-derived CDR1 and CDR2 are SGHTA and FQGNSA.